This T cell receptor (beta chain) was sequenced in a study of T cells expressing NK-cell markers. Study context: It was sorted CD3+CD56-NKG2C+, CD3+CD56+NKG2C- and CD3+CD56+NKG2C+ T cells that provided the TCR beta repertoires. Points from the study as a whole: Of CD8+ T cells, about 1.0-7.5% belonged to dominant NKG2C+ clonotypes in 5 or 6 donors.

Scientists made TCR beta cDNA using 5'RACE template switching with UMIs. Reanalyzing the 5' RACE reads, TCRdb keeps one entry per CDR3 protein, without DNA. This sample's table reports approximately 420,000 distinct CDR3 sequences. Details on this clonotype: What it recognizes is unknown.

The receptor's source is a woman between 50 and 59 years old in good health. Sequencing used blood T cells: a sorted CD56 or NKG2C T cell subset, CD4+ or CD8+ T cells, or bulk PBMC T cells (not recorded which).

The CDR3 sequence is CASSQESPRTGELFF. This chain joins TRBV4-2 and TRBJ2-2; TCRdb indicates TRBD1, and absent DNA this call remains unverified. The CDR3 contains 15 residues. In germline, CDR1 is LGHNA, CDR2 YNFKEQ.